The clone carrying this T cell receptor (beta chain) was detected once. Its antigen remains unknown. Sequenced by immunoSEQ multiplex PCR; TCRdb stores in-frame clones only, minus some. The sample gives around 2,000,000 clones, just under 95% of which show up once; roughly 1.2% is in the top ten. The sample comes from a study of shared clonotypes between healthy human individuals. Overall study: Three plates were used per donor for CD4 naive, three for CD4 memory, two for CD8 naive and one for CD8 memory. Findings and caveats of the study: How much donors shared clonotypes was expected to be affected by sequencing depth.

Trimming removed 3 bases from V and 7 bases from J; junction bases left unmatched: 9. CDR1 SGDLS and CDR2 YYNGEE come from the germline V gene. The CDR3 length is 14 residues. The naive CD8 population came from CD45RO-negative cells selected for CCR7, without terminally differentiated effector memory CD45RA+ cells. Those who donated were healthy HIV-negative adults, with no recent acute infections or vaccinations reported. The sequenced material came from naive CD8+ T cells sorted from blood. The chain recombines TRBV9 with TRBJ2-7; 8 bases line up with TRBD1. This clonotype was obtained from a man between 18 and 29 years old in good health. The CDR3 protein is CASSAPTGADEQYF. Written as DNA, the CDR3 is TGTGCCAGCAGCGCCCCGACAGGGGCTGATGAGCAGTACTTC. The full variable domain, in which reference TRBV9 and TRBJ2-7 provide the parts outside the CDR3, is DSGVTQTPKHLITATGQRVTLRCSPRSGDLSVYWYQQSLDQGLQFLIQYYNGEERAKGNILERFSAQQFPDLHSELNLSSLELGDSALYFCASSAPTGADEQYFGPGTRLTVT.